Listed below are T cell receptor beta chains from one sample, sequenced in a study of T cells in Graves' hyperthyroidism and ophthalmopathy. Each CDR3 protein is one row after TCRdb ran MiXCR on the multiplex PCR reads. Among around 580,000 distinct CDR3 sequences, about a sixth were seen once, and the ten largest hold 15% to 20%. Sample: blood. These receptors were collected from a woman between 18 and 29 years old with Graves' hyperthyroidism. The CDR3 runs from the conserved cysteine through the conserved F or W. The order of the fields is D gene, V gene, clone size, J gene, CDR3 protein, CDR3 DNA. A D gene is named only where the DNA matches it firmly. Size tells how often a clone was seen (once, few, many) or the class of an expanded clone, and some rows leave it out.

d_call: TRBD2
v_call: TRBV29-1
clone_size: many
j_call: TRBJ2-7
cdr3_aa: CSASVLAGGDEQYF
cdr3_nt: TGCAGCGCCTCAGTCCTAGCGGGGGGGGACGAGCAGTACTTC

d_call: -
v_call: TRBV6-1
clone_size: many
j_call: TRBJ2-3
cdr3_aa: CASSEVRGGRSTDTQYF
cdr3_nt: TGTGCCAGCAGTGAAGTCCGGGGCGGTCGGAGCACAGATACGCAGTATTTT

d_call: -
v_call: TRBV28
clone_size: many
j_call: TRBJ2-1
cdr3_aa: CASSRHAGGNEQFF
cdr3_nt: TGTGCCAGCAGCCGTCACGCCGGCGGCAATGAGCAGTTCTTC

d_call: -
v_call: TRBV7-9
clone_size: -
j_call: TRBJ2-7
cdr3_aa: CASSRSTVYEQYF
cdr3_nt: TGTGCCAGCAGCCGTAGTACAGTCTACGAGCAGTACTTC

d_call: -
v_call: TRBV6-1
clone_size: -
j_call: TRBJ2-5
cdr3_aa: CASSESVLIIGETQYF
cdr3_nt: TGTGCCAGCAGTGAATCCGTCCTAATTATTGGAGAGACCCAGTACTTC

d_call: TRBD2
v_call: TRBV7-2
clone_size: many
j_call: TRBJ2-7
cdr3_aa: CASSLLAGSAGYEQYF
cdr3_nt: TGTGCCAGCAGCTTGCTAGCGGGATCGGCGGGCTACGAGCAGTACTTC

d_call: TRBD1
v_call: TRBV28
clone_size: -
j_call: TRBJ1-1
cdr3_aa: CASSEMTGITTEAFF
cdr3_nt: TGTGCCAGCAGTGAAATGACAGGGATCACCACTGAAGCTTTCTTT

d_call: TRBD2
v_call: TRBV4-3
clone_size: few
j_call: TRBJ2-3
cdr3_aa: CASSQDWASGGAATDTQYF
cdr3_nt: TGCGCCAGCAGCCAAGATTGGGCTAGCGGGGGGGCGGCGACAGATACGCAGTATTTT

d_call: TRBD2
v_call: TRBV6-2/TRBV6-3
clone_size: many
j_call: TRBJ2-1
cdr3_aa: CASSWRRGVVNEQFF
cdr3_nt: TGTGCCAGCAGTTGGAGGCGGGGGGTAGTGAATGAGCAGTTCTTC

d_call: -
v_call: TRBV14
clone_size: many
j_call: TRBJ2-3
cdr3_aa: CASSHGGADTQYF
cdr3_nt: TGTGCCAGCAGCCACGGTGGGGCAGATACGCAGTATTTT

d_call: TRBD2
v_call: TRBV6-5
clone_size: many
j_call: TRBJ2-7
cdr3_aa: CASSFILAGVGNEQYF
cdr3_nt: TGTGCCAGCAGTTTCATCTTAGCGGGAGTGGGGAACGAGCAGTACTTC

d_call: -
v_call: TRBV10-3
clone_size: few
j_call: TRBJ2-7
cdr3_aa: CAIRTAYEQYF
cdr3_nt: TGTGCCATCAGAACAGCCTACGAGCAGTACTTC

d_call: -
v_call: TRBV2
clone_size: many
j_call: TRBJ1-2
cdr3_aa: CASSTPGKSTF
cdr3_nt: TGTGCCAGCAGTACCCCAGGGAAGTCCACCTTC

d_call: -
v_call: TRBV6-2/TRBV6-3
clone_size: -
j_call: TRBJ1-1
cdr3_aa: CASTPGIGITEAFF
cdr3_nt: TGTGCCAGCACCCCAGGAATTGGGATCACTGAAGCTTTCTTT

d_call: TRBD1
v_call: TRBV12-3/TRBV12-4
clone_size: many
j_call: TRBJ1-1
cdr3_aa: CASSRQGIGTEAFF
cdr3_nt: TGTGCCAGCAGCCGACAGGGGATCGGCACTGAAGCTTTCTTT

d_call: TRBD2
v_call: TRBV27
clone_size: few
j_call: TRBJ2-7
cdr3_aa: CASSGSLFLAGGPREQYF
cdr3_nt: TGTGCCAGCAGTGGTTCCCTCTTCCTAGCGGGAGGGCCGAGGGAGCAGTACTTC

d_call: TRBD1
v_call: TRBV20-1
clone_size: few
j_call: TRBJ1-2
cdr3_aa: CSASTGVDYGYTF
cdr3_nt: TGCAGTGCATCGACAGGGGTGGACTATGGCTACACTTTC

d_call: TRBD1
v_call: TRBV3-1
clone_size: many
j_call: TRBJ2-7
cdr3_aa: CASSHIGQGTYEQYF
cdr3_nt: TGTGCCAGCAGCCATATAGGACAGGGGACGTACGAGCAGTACTTC

d_call: -
v_call: TRBV11-2
clone_size: few
j_call: TRBJ2-4
cdr3_aa: CASSALRVTIAKNIQYF
cdr3_nt: TGTGCCAGCAGCGCGCTCAGGGTGACCATAGCCAAAAACATTCAGTACTTC

d_call: -
v_call: TRBV7-9
clone_size: -
j_call: TRBJ2-1
cdr3_aa: CASRLKASGYNEQFF
cdr3_nt: TGTGCCAGCAGGCTGAAGGCCAGCGGCTACAATGAGCAGTTCTTC

d_call: -
v_call: TRBV2
clone_size: many
j_call: TRBJ1-5
cdr3_aa: CASSSDIGSNQPQHF
cdr3_nt: TGTGCCAGCAGTTCGGACATCGGTAGCAATCAGCCCCAGCATTTT

d_call: TRBD2
v_call: TRBV7-9
clone_size: -
j_call: TRBJ2-7
cdr3_aa: CASSERGGSYEQYF
cdr3_nt: TGTGCCAGCAGCGAACGCGGGGGCTCCTACGAGCAGTACTTC

d_call: TRBD2
v_call: TRBV20-1
clone_size: -
j_call: TRBJ2-1
cdr3_aa: CSAREVRTSGSDEQFF
cdr3_nt: TGCAGTGCTAGAGAGGTCCGGACTAGCGGGAGCGATGAGCAGTTCTTC

d_call: -
v_call: TRBV20-1
clone_size: many
j_call: TRBJ2-7
cdr3_aa: CSAAGSLYEQYF
cdr3_nt: TGCAGTGCTGCAGGATCTCTCTACGAGCAGTACTTC

d_call: -
v_call: TRBV28
clone_size: -
j_call: TRBJ2-1
cdr3_aa: CASSLGPVLNEQLF
cdr3_nt: TGTGCCAGCAGCCTGGGACCGGTTTTAAATGAGCAGCTCTTC

d_call: -
v_call: TRBV30
clone_size: many
j_call: TRBJ2-7
cdr3_aa: CAWSARPLVKSYEQYF
cdr3_nt: TGTGCCTGGAGTGCCCGACCCCTAGTGAAGTCCTACGAGCAGTACTTC

d_call: -
v_call: TRBV5-1
clone_size: once
j_call: TRBJ2-1
cdr3_aa: CASSRGWDALYNEQFF
cdr3_nt: TGTGCCAGCAGCCGTGGGTGGGACGCCCTCTACAATGAGCAGTTCTTC

d_call: -
v_call: TRBV10-3
clone_size: -
j_call: TRBJ1-4
cdr3_aa: CAISLHNEKLFF
cdr3_nt: TGTGCCATCAGTCTTCATAATGAAAAACTGTTTTTT

d_call: TRBD1
v_call: TRBV20-1
clone_size: many
j_call: TRBJ2-3
cdr3_aa: CSARSLQGAGDTQYF
cdr3_nt: TGCAGTGCTAGATCCCTCCAGGGGGCTGGAGATACGCAGTATTTT

d_call: TRBD2
v_call: TRBV7-3
clone_size: few
j_call: TRBJ2-2
cdr3_aa: CASSPNGLAGLNTGELFF
cdr3_nt: TGTGCCAGCAGCCCGAACGGACTAGCGGGATTGAACACCGGGGAGCTGTTTTTT

d_call: TRBD1
v_call: TRBV20-1
clone_size: -
j_call: TRBJ2-5
cdr3_aa: CSARDWDRVQETQYF
cdr3_nt: TGCAGTGCTAGAGATTGGGACAGGGTCCAAGAGACCCAGTACTTC

d_call: -
v_call: TRBV20-1
clone_size: -
j_call: TRBJ1-6
cdr3_aa: CSARGTRTDASSSYNSPLHF
cdr3_nt: TGCAGTGCTAGAGGAACCCGGACGGACGCCTCGAGCTCCTATAATTCACCCCTCCACTTT

d_call: TRBD2
v_call: TRBV25-1
clone_size: few
j_call: TRBJ2-2
cdr3_aa: CASGRATGELFF
cdr3_nt: TGTGCCAGCGGGAGGGCCACCGGGGAGCTGTTTTTT

d_call: TRBD2
v_call: TRBV13
clone_size: -
j_call: TRBJ2-2
cdr3_aa: CASKLAGVRTGELFF
cdr3_nt: TGTGCCAGCAAACTAGCGGGAGTCCGCACCGGGGAGCTGTTTTTT

d_call: -
v_call: TRBV14
clone_size: few
j_call: TRBJ2-7
cdr3_aa: CASSQETGGIPYEQYF
cdr3_nt: TGTGCCAGCAGCCAAGAAACCGGCGGGATACCCTACGAGCAGTACTTC

d_call: -
v_call: TRBV28
clone_size: few
j_call: TRBJ2-1
cdr3_aa: CASSAGASLYNEQFF
cdr3_nt: TGTGCCAGCAGTGCCGGGGCTAGCCTATACAATGAGCAGTTCTTC

d_call: TRBD1
v_call: TRBV5-1
clone_size: few
j_call: TRBJ2-2
cdr3_aa: CASSLVQGASTGELFF
cdr3_nt: TGCGCCAGCAGCTTGGTCCAGGGGGCGAGCACCGGGGAGCTGTTTTTT

d_call: -
v_call: TRBV15
clone_size: few
j_call: TRBJ2-3
cdr3_aa: CATSREQVWDTQYF
cdr3_nt: TGTGCCACCAGCAGAGAACAGGTCTGGGATACGCAGTATTTT

d_call: -
v_call: TRBV19
clone_size: -
j_call: TRBJ1-2
cdr3_aa: CASSIEGRSTLANYGYTF
cdr3_nt: TGTGCCAGTAGTATAGAGGGACGGAGTACTTTAGCTAACTATGGCTACACCTTC

d_call: -
v_call: TRBV6-6
clone_size: -
j_call: TRBJ2-1
cdr3_aa: CASSYSTGEQFF
cdr3_nt: TGTGCCAGCAGTTACTCGACTGGTGAGCAGTTCTTC

d_call: TRBD2
v_call: TRBV2
clone_size: many
j_call: TRBJ2-5
cdr3_aa: CASSPRLALKQETQYF
cdr3_nt: TGTGCCAGCAGCCCCCGACTAGCTTTGAAGCAGGAGACCCAGTACTTC

d_call: -
v_call: TRBV20-1
clone_size: many
j_call: TRBJ2-7
cdr3_aa: CSARTPTELSYEQYF
cdr3_nt: TGCAGTGCCCGAACCCCCACCGAACTGTCCTACGAGCAGTACTTC

d_call: -
v_call: TRBV6-2/TRBV6-3
clone_size: many
j_call: TRBJ2-4
cdr3_aa: CASSYSEGVNIQYF
cdr3_nt: TGTGCCAGCAGTTACTCGGAGGGTGTGAACATTCAGTACTTC

d_call: -
v_call: TRBV29-1
clone_size: -
j_call: TRBJ2-1
cdr3_aa: CSVEEGPHNEQFF
cdr3_nt: TGCAGCGTTGAGGAAGGGCCCCACAATGAGCAGTTCTTC

d_call: -
v_call: TRBV28
clone_size: -
j_call: TRBJ1-6
cdr3_aa: CASSSSGPNSPLHF
cdr3_nt: TGTGCCAGCAGTTCATCTGGGCCCAATTCACCCCTCCACTTT

d_call: -
v_call: TRBV6-2/TRBV6-3
clone_size: many
j_call: TRBJ1-5
cdr3_aa: CASSYFNSVQPQHF
cdr3_nt: TGTGCCAGCAGTTACTTCAACTCCGTCCAGCCCCAGCATTTT

d_call: -
v_call: TRBV24-1
clone_size: -
j_call: TRBJ1-5
cdr3_aa: CATSDSQGSVQPQHF
cdr3_nt: TGTGCCACCAGTGATTCACAGGGCTCGGTGCAGCCCCAGCATTTT

d_call: -
v_call: TRBV3-1
clone_size: few
j_call: TRBJ2-5
cdr3_aa: CASSQGRSLETQYF
cdr3_nt: TGTGCCAGCAGCCAAGGAAGGTCCCTAGAGACCCAGTACTTC